Listed here are 13 T cell receptor beta chains from one sample, sequenced in a study of cytomegalovirus exposure and HLA in healthy donors. The PCR made use of 60 Vbeta and 13 Jbeta primers. The assay was immunoSEQ multiplex PCR, and TCRdb's table has in-frame clones only and misses some. The data show over 100,000 clones, 6.5% to 9.5% seen once. Input material: PBMCs. The receptor set was obtained from a man aged 40-49 years in good health and CMV-seronegative.

This clone was observed a few times. The chain uses TRBV7-2 and TRBJ2-7; 8 bases are a match to TRBD1. The V gene's germline CDR1 is SGHTA and CDR2 FQGNSA. The CDR3 is 15 residues long. V was pared by 5 bases and J by 0 bases, with 6 bases of the junction left unmatched. CDR3 region: CASSITGGNSYEQYF. Here the CDR3 DNA reads TGTGCCAGCAGCATTACAGGGGGAAACTCCTACGAGCAGTACTTC.

This sequence joins TRBV4-1 and TRBJ2-2, with D perhaps matching TRBD1 (5 bases). The germline V gene has CDR1 MGHRA and CDR2 YSYEKL. Deletions cut 1 base from V and 4 bases from J, with 13 bases between. The CDR3 spans 16 residues. The CDR3 reads CASSQAQGSPTGELFF. DNA of the CDR3: TGCGCCAGCAGCCAAGCCCAGGGATCTCCCACCGGGGAGCTGTTTTTT.

The rearrangement links TRBV11-2 to TRBJ2-3, with 8 bases matching TRBD2. Unmatched junction bases numbered 11, after V lost 1 base and J lost 5 bases. This CDR3 spans 17 amino acids. Germline lookup yields CDR1 SGHAT and CDR2 FQNNGV. CDR3: CASSLAPRGGRGDTQYF. The CDR3 DNA reads TGTGCCAGCAGCTTAGCTCCACGGGGGGGCCGTGGAGATACGCAGTATTTT.

The chain carries TRBV13 and TRBJ1-2; no definite D call. Germline CDR1 PRHDT, CDR2 FYEKMQ (reference sequence). Trimming cost V 0 bases and J 2 bases, with 10 bases left between them. CDR3 size: 15 residues. This CDR3 is CASSLGRQMNYGYTF. The CDR3 nucleotides are TGTGCCAGCAGCTTAGGCCGACAAATGAACTATGGCTACACCTTC. The entire variable domain, with the rest obtained from reference TRBV13 and TRBJ1-2, is as follows: AAGVIQSPRHLIKEKRETATLKCYPIPRHDTVYWYQQGPGQDPQFLISFYEKMQSDKGSIPDRFSAQQFSDYHSELNMSSLELGDSALYFCASSLGRQMNYGYTFGSGTRLTVV.

This clone has more than one count but fewer than ten. This sequence joins TRBV25-1 and TRBJ1-1; 9 bases match TRBD1. Trimming took 6 bases from V and 2 from J; bases not matched to a gene: 10. CDR1 and CDR2 (germline): MGHDK, SYGVNS. The CDR3 totals 16 residues. CDR3 DNA sequence: TGTGCCAGCAGCACTGACAGGGGGAGCCTAAACACTGAAGCTTTCTTT. It translates to CASSTDRGSLNTEAFF.

The CDR3 protein is CASSLQGNYGYTF. The CDR3 bases are TGTGCCAGCAGCTTACAGGGGAACTATGGCTACACCTTC. This chain uses TRBV5-6 with TRBJ1-2; 7 nucleotides agree with TRBD1. This CDR3 comprises 13 residues. The V and J ends lost 2 bases and 2 bases, in that order; junction bases with no gene match: 0. Germline CDR1 and CDR2: SGHDT and YYEEEE.

A few counts support this clone. This chain links TRBV7-9 with TRBJ2-1; unclear D gene. V was shortened by 0 bases and J by 7 bases, with 4 bases between the two germline ends. CDR1 and CDR2 from the germline V gene are SEHNR and FQNEAQ (reference sequence). The CDR3 length is 12 residues. This chain's CDR3 is CASSLALNEQFF. Written as DNA, the CDR3 is TGTGCCAGCAGCTTAGCGCTAAATGAGCAGTTCTTC.

This clone was found a few times. V gene TRBV7-9 combines with J gene TRBJ2-1, with unresolved D. Germline CDR1 and CDR2: SEHNR and FQNEAQ (reference sequence). The CDR3 is made up of 14 amino acids. V gave up 0 bases and J gave up 4 bases, with 7 bases separating them. CDR3 sequence (DNA): TGTGCCAGCAGCTTAGCATCCGGGTACAATGAGCAGTTCTTC. Protein: CASSLASGYNEQFF. The full variable domain, in which reference TRBV7-9 and TRBJ2-1 provide the parts outside the CDR3, is DTGVSQNPRHKITKRGQNVTFRCDPISEHNRLYWYRQTLGQGPEFLTYFQNEAQLEKSRLLSDRFSAERPKGSFSTLEIQRTEQGDSAMYLCASSLASGYNEQFFGPGTRLTVL.

This clone appeared a few times. The V gene is TRBV27, the J gene TRBJ2-1, with D perhaps matching TRBD2 (6 bases). V lost 4 bases and J 7 bases, leaving 14 bases between the germline ends. Germline V gives CDR1 MNHEY, CDR2 SMNVEV (reference sequence). The CDR3 spans 14 residues. Written as DNA, the CDR3 is TGTGCCAGCAGTTCCCTGGAGGGATCAAATGAGCAGTTCTTC. Translated, it gives CASSSLEGSNEQFF.

V and J are TRBV5-8 and TRBJ2-7; the D gene is possibly TRBD1 (5 bases). Germline CDR1 is SGHTS and CDR2 is YDEGEE. There are 14 residues in the CDR3. Trimming shortened V by 0 bases and J by 2 bases, and 9 bases separated the two germline ends. In DNA form, the CDR3 reads TGTGCCAGCAGCTTGGCCGACAGAACCTACGAGCAGTACTTC. It translates to CASSLADRTYEQYF.

This clone was detected only a few times. The J gene is TRBJ1-6, the V gene TRBV19; maybe TRBD1 (6 bases). Trimming left V 5 bases short and J 8 bases short, with 10 bases between. Germline V gives CDR1 LNHDA, CDR2 SQIVND (reference sequence). The CDR3 loop spans 13 amino acids. The CDR3 here is CASSDSGDSPLHF. The CDR3 nucleotides read TGTGCCAGTAGTGACTCAGGGGATTCACCCCTCCACTTT.

The chain links TRBV7-2 to TRBJ2-5; D is possibly TRBD2 (5 bases). CDR1 SGHTA and CDR2 FQGNSA come from the germline V gene. Trimming removed 5 bases at V and 1 base at J, with 11 bases between. This CDR3 has 14 residues. The CDR3 loop is CASSRAARQETQYF. CDR3 coding DNA: TGTGCCAGCAGCCGAGCGGCGCGCCAAGAGACCCAGTACTTC.

V and J are TRBV11-3 and TRBJ2-6, with a weak D call TRBD1 (6 bases). The CDR3 loop spans 13 amino acids. The germline V gene encodes CDR1 SGHNT and CDR2 YENEEA. Trimming took 6 bases from V and 6 from J, leaving 9 bases between them. The CDR3 region is CASSLGAANVLTF. CDR3 sequence (DNA): TGTGCCAGCAGTCTGGGGGCGGCCAACGTCCTGACTTTC.